The rows below give T cell receptor beta chains drawn from one sample of a study of regulatory T cells. Libraries were prepared by immunoSEQ multiplex PCR; TCRdb keeps only in-frame clonotypes and omits some of them. This table holds approximately 10,000 clones, approximately 87% found once. The material sequenced was CD8+ T cells sorted from blood. These receptors were taken from a young adult with CD3G deficiency. Both conserved end residues are trimmed from each CDR3. Fields, in order: CDR3 protein, J gene, clone size, V gene. Part of the rows lack a size; the others show once, few, many or a class for expanded clones.

ASSDRRASNQPQH | TRBJ1-5 | NA | TRBV6-1
ASTPGLEQF | TRBJ2-1 | NA | TRBV6-1
ASSLPRYT | TRBJ1-2 | NA | TRBV27
ASSPRRGGELF | TRBJ2-2 | NA | TRBV13
ASSWTSGRWHEQF | TRBJ2-1 | NA | TRBV5-1
ASSLAPGLANTGELF | TRBJ2-2 | NA | TRBV7-9
ASSLALQPSPSYEQY | TRBJ2-7 | NA | TRBV28
ASSTREAGYT | TRBJ1-2 | NA | TRBV13
ASSRQGYEDEQY | TRBJ2-7 | NA | TRBV7-9
ASSLGDRDEQY | TRBJ2-7 | NA | TRBV7-9
ASSKTVRAEAF | TRBJ1-1 | NA | TRBV19
ASIGGGGLTYEQY | TRBJ2-7 | NA | TRBV19
ASSLGGLAGEQY | TRBJ2-7 | few | TRBV7-8
ASSLGSGGKNIQY | TRBJ2-4 | few | TRBV7-8
GQGNTIY | TRBJ1-3 | few | TRBV29-1
ASHPGPANGGELF | TRBJ2-2 | NA | TRBV19
ASSLVGTGHEQY | TRBJ2-7 | once | TRBV5-1
ASSDGQGAEYTQY | TRBJ2-3 | NA | TRBV6-1
ASSLDLPGLGYEQF | TRBJ2-1 | NA | TRBV28
ASRGLGATPYSNQPQH | TRBJ1-5 | NA | TRBV28
ASTAGGTRVPPGELF | TRBJ2-2 | NA | TRBV11-2
ASSKGLSTGELF | TRBJ2-2 | few | TRBV21-1
AWSVLAVTDTQY | TRBJ2-3 | NA | TRBV30
ASSGPGQGANEQF | TRBJ2-1 | once | TRBV27
ASSFRGTGEAF | TRBJ1-1 | NA | TRBV7-9
ASRTGGLNTEAF | TRBJ1-1 | NA | TRBV27
ASSDSINPSGPQH | TRBJ1-5 | NA | TRBV6-4
ASSLPRGPQY | TRBJ2-7 | few | TRBV28
ASSFLRSTDTQY | TRBJ2-3 | NA | TRBV28
ASSGGGSQETQY | TRBJ2-5 | NA | TRBV25-1
ASSLALGLYDTGELF | TRBJ2-2 | NA | TRBV7-9
ASSSVPLEPY | TRBJ2-7 | NA | TRBV6-5
ASSPPGLGNTIY | TRBJ1-3 | NA | TRBV7-8